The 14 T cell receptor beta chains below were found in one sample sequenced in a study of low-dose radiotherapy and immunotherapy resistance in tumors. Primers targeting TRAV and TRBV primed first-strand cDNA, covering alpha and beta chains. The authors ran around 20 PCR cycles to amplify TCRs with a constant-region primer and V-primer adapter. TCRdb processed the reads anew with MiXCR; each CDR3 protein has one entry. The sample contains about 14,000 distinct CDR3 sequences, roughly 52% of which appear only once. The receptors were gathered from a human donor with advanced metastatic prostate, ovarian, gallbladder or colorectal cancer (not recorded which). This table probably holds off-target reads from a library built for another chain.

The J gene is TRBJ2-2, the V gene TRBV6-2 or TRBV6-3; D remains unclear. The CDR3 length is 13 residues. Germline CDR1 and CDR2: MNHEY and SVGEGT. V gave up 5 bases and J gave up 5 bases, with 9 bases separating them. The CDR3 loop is CASSEGFTGELFF. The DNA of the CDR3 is TGTGCCAGCAGTGAAGGGTTTACCGGGGAGCTGTTTTTT.

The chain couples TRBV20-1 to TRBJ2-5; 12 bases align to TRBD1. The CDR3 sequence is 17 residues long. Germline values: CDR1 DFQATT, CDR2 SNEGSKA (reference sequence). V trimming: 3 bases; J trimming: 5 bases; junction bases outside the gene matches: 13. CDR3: CSARQAGTGGNLETQYF. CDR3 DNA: TGCAGTGCTAGGCAGGCCGGGACAGGGGGCAATTTGGAGACCCAGTACTTC.

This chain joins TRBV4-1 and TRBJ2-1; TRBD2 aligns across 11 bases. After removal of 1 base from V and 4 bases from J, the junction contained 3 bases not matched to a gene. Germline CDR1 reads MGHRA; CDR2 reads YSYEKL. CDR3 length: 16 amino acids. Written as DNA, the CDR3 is TGCGCCAGCAGCCAAGGACTAGCGGGACTGTACAATGAGCAGTTCTTC. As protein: CASSQGLAGLYNEQFF.

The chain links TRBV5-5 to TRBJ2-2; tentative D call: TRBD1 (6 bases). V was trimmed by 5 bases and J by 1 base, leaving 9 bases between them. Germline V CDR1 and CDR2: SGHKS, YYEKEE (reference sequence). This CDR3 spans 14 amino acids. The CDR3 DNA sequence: TGTGCCAGCAGGGCAGGGGAGAACACCGGGGAGCTGTTTTTT. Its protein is CASRAGENTGELFF.

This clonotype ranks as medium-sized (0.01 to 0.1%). CDR3 protein: CASSLNFGGSHNEQFF. CDR3 DNA sequence: TGTGCCAGCAGCTTAAACTTCGGGGGGTCTCACAATGAGCAGTTCTTC. J is TRBJ2-1 and V is TRBV11-2; 7 bases match TRBD2. This CDR3 spans 16 amino acids. Germline-derived CDR1 and CDR2 are SGHAT and FQNNGV. Unmatched junction bases numbered 9, after V lost 2 bases and J lost 5 bases.

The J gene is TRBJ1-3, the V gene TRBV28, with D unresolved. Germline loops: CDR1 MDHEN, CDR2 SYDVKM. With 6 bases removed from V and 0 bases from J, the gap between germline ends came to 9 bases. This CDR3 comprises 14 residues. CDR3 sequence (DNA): TGTGCCAGCAGCGGGAGAGGCTCTGGAAACACCATATATTTT. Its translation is CASSGRGSGNTIYF. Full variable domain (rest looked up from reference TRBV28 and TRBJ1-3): DVKVTQSSRYLVKRTGEKVFLECVQDMDHENMFWYRQDPGLGLRLIYFSYDVKMKEKGDIPEGYSVSREKKERFSLILESASTNQTSMYLCASSGRGSGNTIYFGEGSWLTVV.

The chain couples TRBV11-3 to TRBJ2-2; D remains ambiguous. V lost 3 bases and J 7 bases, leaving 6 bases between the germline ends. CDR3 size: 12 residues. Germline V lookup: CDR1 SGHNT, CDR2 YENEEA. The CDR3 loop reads CASSLDGGELFF. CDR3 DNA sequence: TGTGCCAGCAGCTTGGATGGCGGGGAGCTGTTTTTT. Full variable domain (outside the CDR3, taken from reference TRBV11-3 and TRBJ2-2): EAGVVQSPRYKIIEKKQPVAFWCNPISGHNTLYWYLQNLGQGPELLIRYENEEAVDDSQLPKDRFSAERLKGVDSTLKIQPAELGDSAVYLCASSLDGGELFFGEGSRLTVL.

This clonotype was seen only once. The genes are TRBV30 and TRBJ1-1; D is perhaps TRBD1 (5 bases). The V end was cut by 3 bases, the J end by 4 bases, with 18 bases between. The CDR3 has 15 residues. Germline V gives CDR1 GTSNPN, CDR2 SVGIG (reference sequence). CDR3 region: CAWSQPRSGGTEAFF. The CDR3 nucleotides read TGTGCCTGGAGCCAACCCCGGTCCGGGGGCACTGAAGCTTTCTTT.

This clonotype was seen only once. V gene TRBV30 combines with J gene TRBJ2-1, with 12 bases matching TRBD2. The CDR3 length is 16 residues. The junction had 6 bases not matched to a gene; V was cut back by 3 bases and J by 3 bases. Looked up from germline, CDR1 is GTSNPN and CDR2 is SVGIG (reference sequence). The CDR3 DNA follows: TGTGCCTGGAGCCCGGGACTAGCGGGCTTCTACAATGAGCAGTTCTTC. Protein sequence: CAWSPGLAGFYNEQFF.

CDR3 in amino acids: CASSNGVPSGANVLTF. In nucleotides, the CDR3 is TGTGCCAGCAGCAACGGAGTACCCTCTGGGGCCAACGTCCTGACTTTC. The V call is TRBV21-1, the J call TRBJ2-6. TRBV21-1 counts as a pseudogene. The CDR3 runs 16 residues.

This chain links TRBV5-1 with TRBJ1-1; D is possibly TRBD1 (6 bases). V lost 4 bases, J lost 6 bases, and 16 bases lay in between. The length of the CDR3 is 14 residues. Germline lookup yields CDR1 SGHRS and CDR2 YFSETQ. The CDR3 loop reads CASSRSTGSAEAFF. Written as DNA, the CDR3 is TGCGCCAGCAGCCGATCAACAGGGAGCGCTGAAGCTTTCTTT.

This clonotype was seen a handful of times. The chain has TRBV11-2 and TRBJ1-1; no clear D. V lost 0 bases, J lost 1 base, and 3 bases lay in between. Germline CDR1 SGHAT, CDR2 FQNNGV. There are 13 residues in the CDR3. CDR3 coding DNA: TGTGCCAGCAGCTTAGAGGCGAACACTGAAGCTTTCTTT. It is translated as CASSLEANTEAFF. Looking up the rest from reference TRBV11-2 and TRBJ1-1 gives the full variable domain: EAGVAQSPRYKIIEKRQSVAFWCNPISGHATLYWYQQILGQGPKLLIQFQNNGVVDDSQLPKDRFSAERLKGVDSTLKIQPAKLEDSAVYLCASSLEANTEAFFGQGTRLTVV.

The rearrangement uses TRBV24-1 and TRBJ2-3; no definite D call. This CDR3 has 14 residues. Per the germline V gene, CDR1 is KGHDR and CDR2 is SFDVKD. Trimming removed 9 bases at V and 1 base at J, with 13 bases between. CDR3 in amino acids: CATRPVPGTDTQYF. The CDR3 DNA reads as TGTGCCACCCGGCCGGTCCCTGGCACAGATACGCAGTATTTT.

CDR3 amino acids: CASSETSGLTRIYEQYF. CDR3 nucleotide sequence: TGTGCCAGTAGTGAGACTAGCGGCCTTACTCGGATCTACGAGCAGTACTTC. The rearrangement links TRBV19 to TRBJ2-7; the match to TRBD2 covers 9 bases. Per the germline V gene, CDR1 is LNHDA and CDR2 is SQIVND (reference sequence). J gave up 3 bases and V 5 bases, and 14 bases lay outside the gene matches. CDR3 size: 17 residues. The whole variable domain, filled in from reference TRBV19 and TRBJ2-7, reads DGGITQSPKYLFRKEGQNVTLSCEQNLNHDAMYWYRQDPGQGLRLIYYSQIVNDFQKGDIAEGYSVSREKKESFPLTVTSAQKNPTAFYLCASSETSGLTRIYEQYFGPGTRLTVT.